One sample yielded the 2 T cell receptor beta chains listed below, sequenced in a study of T-cell reconstitution after alpha-beta-depleted transplantation in children. A TCRbeta library incorporating unique molecular identifiers was prepared. Each CDR3 protein is one row after TCRdb ran MiXCR on the PCR reads. The repertoire holds some 830,000 distinct CDR3 sequences, with around 15% as singletons. Sequences were derived from PBMCs, mostly from graft donor cells, sampled 360 days after TCRalphabeta/CD19-depleted stem cell transplant. The receptors here all came from a male patient aged 5 to 17 who had a stem cell transplant for acute lymphoblastic leukemia, so the T cells may come from the graft donor.

This clonotype was counted between two and nine times. The rearrangement uses TRBV2 and TRBJ1-2, with D possibly being TRBD1 (6 bases). V was shortened by 1 base and J by 1 base, with 10 bases between the two germline ends. CDR1 and CDR2 (germline): SNHLY, FYNNEI. The CDR3 has 15 amino acids. The chain's CDR3 is CASSEGAGVNYGYTF. For the CDR3, the DNA is TGTGCCAGCAGTGAAGGCGCAGGGGTTAACTATGGCTACACCTTC. Using reference TRBV2 and TRBJ1-2 for the parts outside the CDR3, the full variable domain is EPEVTQTPSHQVTQMGQEVILRCVPISNHLYFYWYRQILGQKVEFLVSFYNNEISEKSEIFDDQFSVERPDGSNFTLKIRSTKLEDSAMYFCASSEGAGVNYGYTFGSGTRLTVV.

This clonotype has at least ten counts. The rearrangement links TRBV12-3 or TRBV12-4 to TRBJ2-1; 8 positions match TRBD2. The CDR3 runs to 13 residues. V shed 4 bases and J 13 bases; nucleotides not matched to a gene: 9. The chain's CDR3 is CASSWGGRPSQFF. The CDR3 DNA reads TGTGCCAGCAGTTGGGGCGGGAGGCCTTCCCAGTTCTTC.